Below, 9 T cell receptor beta chains from the same sample are listed, as sequenced in a study of blood T cells in healthy people across ages. The use of a sample-barcoded 5' primer and a J-beta primer mix characterized a second PCR of roughly 6 to 11 cycles. A single record per CDR3 protein comes from TCRdb applying MiXCR to the 5' RACE reads. The sample has about 680,000 distinct CDR3 sequences; about half are singletons. The sequenced material came from blood. The receptor set was obtained from a woman in her sixties or seventies in good health.

In this sample, this clonotype turned up a few times. The chain joins TRBV7-2 to TRBJ1-1, with D perhaps TRBD1 (6 bases). The germline CDR1 and CDR2 sequences are SGHTA and FQGNSA. V was shortened by 5 bases and J by 4 bases, with 14 bases between the two germline ends. This CDR3 region has 14 residues. CDR3 in DNA: TGTGCCAGCAGCGTAGACAGGAGGGGCACTGAAGCTTTCTTT. It is translated as CASSVDRRGTEAFF.

This rearrangement joins TRBV2 to TRBJ2-3; 11 positions agree with TRBD2. The CDR3 covers 17 residues. Per the germline V gene, CDR1 is SNHLY and CDR2 is FYNNEI. V lost 1 base to trimming and J lost 6 bases; unmatched junction nucleotides: 9. The CDR3 DNA is TGTGCCAGCAGTGAAGGGGTTAGCGGGAGGGCCTCGGATACGCAGTATTTT. Protein sequence: CASSEGVSGRASDTQYF.

The V call is TRBV9, the J call TRBJ1-1, with D perhaps TRBD1 (6 bases). This CDR3 has 14 residues. Germline CDR1 reads SGDLS; CDR2 reads YYNGEE. V was trimmed by 3 bases and J by 2 bases, leaving 11 bases between them. The CDR3 region is CASSADGTNTEAFF. The CDR3 DNA reads TGTGCCAGCAGCGCGGACGGGACAAACACTGAAGCTTTCTTT.

This clonotype was seen more than once but under ten times. The rearrangement uses TRBV20-1 and TRBJ2-7; 10 bases are a match to TRBD2. V lost 3 bases and J lost 6; bases outside the gene matches: 5. Germline lookup yields CDR1 DFQATT and CDR2 SNEGSKA (reference sequence). The CDR3 sequence is 13 residues long. Here the CDR3 DNA reads TGCAGTGCTAGCTGGCTAGCGGGGGTCGAGCAGTACTTC. This encodes CSASWLAGVEQYF.

This clonotype was detected only a few times. As DNA, the CDR3 is TGTGCCAGCAGCCTCAACGCTGAACGGGAGCAGTTCTTC. Translation gives CASSLNAEREQFF. The genes are TRBV3-1 and TRBJ2-1; D unresolved. V was clipped by 4 bases and J by 10 bases, with 14 bases between them. The CDR3 is made up of 13 amino acids. Per the germline V gene, CDR1 is LGHDT and CDR2 is YNNKEL (reference sequence).

The chain has TRBV7-2 and TRBJ2-7; 11 bases are shared with TRBD1. Germline CDR1 is SGHTA and CDR2 is FQGNSA. J lost 4 bases, V lost 3 bases, and 8 bases had no gene match. The CDR3 sequence is 16 residues long. CDR3 loop: CASSLSAGTGGYEQYF. CDR3 nucleotide sequence: TGTGCCAGCAGCTTGAGTGCCGGGACAGGGGGGTACGAGCAGTACTTC.

This sequence joins TRBV6-6 and TRBJ1-3; possibly TRBD1 for D (5 bases). CDR1 is MNHNY, CDR2 SVGAGI, per germline (reference sequence). Trimming cost V 6 bases and J 2 bases, with 14 bases left between them. The CDR3 totals 15 residues. The CDR3: CASSREDIAGNTIYF. The CDR3 nucleotides read TGTGCCAGCAGCCGAGAGGACATCGCTGGAAACACCATATATTTT.

The chain recombines TRBV6-5 with TRBJ2-3; 8 bases are shared with TRBD2. Germline trimming cut 2 bases from V and 4 bases from J; bases unmatched to any gene: 8. Germline-derived CDR1 and CDR2 are MNHEY and SVGAGI. This CDR3 comprises 16 residues. The CDR3 reads CASSYGAGGRSDTQYF. CDR3 in DNA: TGTGCCAGCAGTTACGGGGCGGGAGGAAGGTCAGATACGCAGTATTTT.

The chain carries TRBV20-1 and TRBJ2-3; the D gene is possibly TRBD1 (6 bases). The CDR3 is 14 residues long. With 5 bases removed from V and 2 bases from J, the gap between germline ends came to 14 bases. The germline CDR1 and CDR2 sequences are DFQATT and SNEGSKA (reference sequence). CDR3 in amino acids: CSALHREFTDTQYF. The DNA for the CDR3 is TGCAGTGCTCTTCACAGGGAGTTCACAGATACGCAGTATTTT.